The present T cell receptor beta chain was sequenced within a study of OX40 agonist ivuxolimab in advanced cancers. At the level of the study: Enrollees could have had prior anti-PD-1, anti-PD-L1 or anti-CTLA-4 therapy, which about 42% had received.

Profiling relied on immunoSEQ multiplex PCR, and the TCRdb table lists in-frame clones only, not all of them. Altogether 60,000 to 85,000 clones are present, over 80% being singletons, with the ten largest covering 0.45% to 0.7%. Deletions cut 1 base from V and 2 bases from J, with 10 bases between. The length of the CDR3 is 15 residues. Germline loops: CDR1 SGHAT, CDR2 FQNNGV. Only one count was recorded for this clone. Enrollment shut out patients with autoimmune disease history or systemic immunosuppression. The TCR originated in an adult with an advanced solid tumor such as melanoma, head and neck, liver or kidney cancer. The chain joins TRBV11-2 to TRBJ2-3, with unresolved D. The source was CD4+ or CD8+ T cells sorted from blood, collected in a trial of the OX40 agonist ivuxolimab. The CDR3 DNA is TGTGCCAGCAGCTTAGGGCGGTTCTCCACAGATACGCAGTATTTT. This translates into CASSLGRFSTDTQYF.